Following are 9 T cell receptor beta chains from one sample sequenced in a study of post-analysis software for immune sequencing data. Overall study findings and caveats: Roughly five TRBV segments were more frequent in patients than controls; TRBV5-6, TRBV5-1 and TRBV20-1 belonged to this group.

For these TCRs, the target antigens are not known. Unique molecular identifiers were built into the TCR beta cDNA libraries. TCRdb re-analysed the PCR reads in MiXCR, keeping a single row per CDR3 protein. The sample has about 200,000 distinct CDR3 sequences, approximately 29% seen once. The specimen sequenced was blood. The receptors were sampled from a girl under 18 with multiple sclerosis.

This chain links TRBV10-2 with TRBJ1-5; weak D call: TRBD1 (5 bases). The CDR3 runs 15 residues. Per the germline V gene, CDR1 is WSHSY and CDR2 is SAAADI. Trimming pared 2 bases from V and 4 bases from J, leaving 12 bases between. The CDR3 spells CASSETGPMNQPQHF. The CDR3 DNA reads TGCGCCAGCAGTGAGACAGGACCAATGAATCAGCCCCAGCATTTT.

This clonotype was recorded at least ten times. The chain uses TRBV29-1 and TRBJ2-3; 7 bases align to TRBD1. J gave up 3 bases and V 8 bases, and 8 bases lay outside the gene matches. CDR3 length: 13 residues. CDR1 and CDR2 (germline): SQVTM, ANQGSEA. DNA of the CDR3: TGCAGCACCCGACAGGGAACTACAGATACGCAGTATTTT. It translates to CSTRQGTTDTQYF.

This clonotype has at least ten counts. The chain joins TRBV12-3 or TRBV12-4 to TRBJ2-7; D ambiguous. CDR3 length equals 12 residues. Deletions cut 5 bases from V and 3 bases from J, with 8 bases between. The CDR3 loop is CASSIDIYEQYF. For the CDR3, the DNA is TGTGCCAGCAGTATTGACATCTACGAGCAGTACTTC.

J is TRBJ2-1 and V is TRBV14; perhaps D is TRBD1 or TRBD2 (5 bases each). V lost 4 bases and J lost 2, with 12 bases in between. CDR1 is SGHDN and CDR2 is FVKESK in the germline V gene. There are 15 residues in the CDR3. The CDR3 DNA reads TGTGCCAGCAGCCGTCCAGGGACCCCCTACAATGAGCAGTTCTTC. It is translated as CASSRPGTPYNEQFF.

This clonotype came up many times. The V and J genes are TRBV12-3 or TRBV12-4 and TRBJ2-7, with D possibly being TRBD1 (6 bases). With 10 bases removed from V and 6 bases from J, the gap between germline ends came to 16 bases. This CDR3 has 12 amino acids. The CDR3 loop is CATSGEQSEQYF. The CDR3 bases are TGTGCCACTTCAGGGGAACAGAGCGAGCAGTACTTC.

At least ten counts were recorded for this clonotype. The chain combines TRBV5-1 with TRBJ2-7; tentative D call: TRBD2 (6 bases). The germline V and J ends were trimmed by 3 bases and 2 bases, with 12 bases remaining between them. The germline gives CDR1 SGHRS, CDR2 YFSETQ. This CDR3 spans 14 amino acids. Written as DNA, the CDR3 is TGCGCCAGCAGCTCGGGACTTGCTACCTACGAGCAGTACTTC. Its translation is CASSSGLATYEQYF.

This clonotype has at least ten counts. The CDR3 nucleotides are TGCGCCAGCAGCTCGGGGACTAGCGGGAGAATATATGAGCAGTTCTTC. Protein: CASSSGTSGRIYEQFF. The gene calls are TRBV5-1 and TRBJ2-1; 14 bases agree with TRBD2. This CDR3 region has 16 residues. The germline V gene has CDR1 SGHRS and CDR2 YFSETQ. J lost 8 bases, V lost 3 bases, and 7 bases had no gene match. The entire variable domain, with the rest obtained from reference TRBV5-1 and TRBJ2-1, is as follows: KAGVTQTPRYLIKTRGQQVTLSCSPISGHRSVSWYQQTPGQGLQFLFEYFSETQRNKGNFPGRFSGRQFSNSRSEMNVSTLELGDSALYLCASSSGTSGRIYEQFFGPGTRLTVL.

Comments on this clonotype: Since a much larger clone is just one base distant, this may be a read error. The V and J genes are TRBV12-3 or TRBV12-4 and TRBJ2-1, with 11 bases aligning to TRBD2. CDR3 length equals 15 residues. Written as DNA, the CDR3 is TGTGCCAGCAGTTCCGGGACTAGCGGCTACAATGAGCAGGTCTTC. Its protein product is CASSSGTSGYNEQVF.

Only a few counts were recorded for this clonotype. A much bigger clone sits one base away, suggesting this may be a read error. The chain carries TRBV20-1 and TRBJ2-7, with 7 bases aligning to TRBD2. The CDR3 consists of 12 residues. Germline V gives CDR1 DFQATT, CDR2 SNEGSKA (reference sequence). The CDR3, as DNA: TGCAGGGCCGGTGGGGGGGCCTACGAGCAGTACTTC. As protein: CRAGGGAYEQYF.